Shown below are 27 T cell receptor beta chains from a single sample sequenced in a study of T cell responses to AZD1222 COVID-19 vaccine. Clones were sequenced by immunoSEQ multiplex PCR, and TCRdb holds only the in-frame ones, with some missing. The sample holds approximately 150,000 clones; around 84% are singletons and the top ten take about 4.8%. The specimen was peripheral blood, collected 28 days after the second AZD1222 dose. These receptors originate from an adult who received the AZD1222 COVID-19 vaccine.

This sequence joins TRBV7-9 and TRBJ1-1; D uncertain. Germline assignment: CDR1 SEHNR and CDR2 FQNEAQ (reference sequence). Trimming left V 3 bases short and J 2 bases short, with 10 bases between. This CDR3 has 14 amino acids. The CDR3 here is CASSLQAGNTEAFF. The CDR3 nucleotides are TGTGCCAGCAGCTTGCAGGCGGGAAACACTGAAGCTTTCTTT.

This chain links TRBV2 with TRBJ1-6; D unresolved. CDR3 size: 15 residues. V was cut by 4 bases and J by 7 bases, with 14 bases left in between. Germline CDR1 is SNHLY and CDR2 is FYNNEI. In DNA form, the CDR3 reads TGTGCCAGCAGTGTTGGACGCCAGACGAATTCACCCCTCCACTTT. This sequence encodes CASSVGRQTNSPLHF.

This clone was picked up a small number of times. The CDR3 DNA sequence: TGTGCCAGCAGCCCTAACACTGCAACTAATGAAAAACTGTTTTTT. Encoded protein: CASSPNTATNEKLFF. V is TRBV11-2 and J is TRBJ1-4, with no clear D. V dropped 5 bases and J dropped 0 bases, with 10 bases sitting between them. In germline, CDR1 is SGHAT, CDR2 FQNNGV. CDR3 length: 15 residues.

The V and J genes are TRBV2 and TRBJ2-5; D might be TRBD1 (6 bases). The length of the CDR3 is 15 residues. V was shortened by 6 bases and J by 5 bases, with 19 bases between the two germline ends. CDR1 and CDR2 from the germline V gene are SNHLY and FYNNEI. The CDR3 region is CASRSMRGLGETQYF. DNA of the CDR3: TGTGCCAGCAGATCCATGAGGGGGTTGGGGGAGACCCAGTACTTC.

The rearrangement links TRBV3-1 (or the pseudogene TRBV3-2) to TRBJ1-2, with 8 bases that match TRBD1. V shed 1 base, J shed 9 bases, and the junction held 13 bases outside the gene matches. The germline V gene encodes CDR1 LGHDT and CDR2 YNNKEL (reference sequence). There are 16 residues in the CDR3. The DNA of the CDR3 is TGTGCCAGCAGCCAAGCCGCCGGACAGGGCTCTCGTCGCTACACCTTC. This sequence encodes CASSQAAGQGSRRYTF.

The chain couples TRBV9 to TRBJ1-5; TRBD1 agrees at 7 bases. Germline assignment: CDR1 SGDLS and CDR2 YYNGEE. Trimming at V came to 9 bases and at J to 7 bases, leaving 13 bases not matched to a gene. The CDR3 contains 14 residues. CDR3 nucleotides: TGTGCCACCTGGGACAGTGGAATGGGGCAGCCCCAGCATTTT. Amino acid sequence: CATWDSGMGQPQHF. The whole variable domain, remainder taken from reference TRBV9 and TRBJ1-5, is DSGVTQTPKHLITATGQRVTLRCSPRSGDLSVYWYQQSLDQGLQFLIQYYNGEERAKGNILERFSAQQFPDLHSELNLSSLELGDSALYFCATWDSGMGQPQHFGDGTRLSIL.

The chain employs TRBV19 and TRBJ2-3; 7 nucleotides align to TRBD1. Germline V gene data show CDR1 as LNHDA and CDR2 as SQIVND (reference sequence). J gave up 2 bases and V 6 bases, and 8 bases lay outside the gene matches. This CDR3 comprises 15 residues. CDR3 protein: CASRTGSLVTDTQYF. The CDR3 coding sequence is TGTGCCAGTAGGACAGGGTCGTTAGTCACAGATACGCAGTATTTT.

V and J are TRBV9 and TRBJ1-1; D gene ambiguous. V was clipped by 4 bases and J by 1 base, with 11 bases between them. The CDR3 extends over 14 amino acids. Germline CDR1 and CDR2: SGDLS and YYNGEE. CDR3 coding DNA: TGTGCCAGCAGCCCGCTCTCGGGGAACACTGAAGCTTTCTTT. Amino acid sequence: CASSPLSGNTEAFF.

This clone was found once. V and J are TRBV4-2 and TRBJ2-5; 12 bases are shared with TRBD2. Germline CDR1 is LGHNA and CDR2 is YNFKEQ. The ends lost 6 bases at V and 5 bases at J; junction bases unmatched: 7. This CDR3 is built from 15 residues. CDR3 protein: CASSPRTSGVETQYF. The CDR3 DNA sequence: TGTGCCAGCAGTCCCAGGACTAGCGGGGTCGAGACCCAGTACTTC.

This clone was picked up one time. The V gene is TRBV27, the J gene TRBJ2-4; maybe TRBD2 (5 bases). Germline CDR1 MNHEY, CDR2 SMNVEV (reference sequence). The CDR3 spans 16 residues. V lost 7 bases and J lost 0, with 16 bases in between. CDR3 sequence: CASMDRAGLAKNIQYF. The CDR3 nucleotides read TGTGCCAGCATGGACCGGGCGGGTTTAGCCAAAAACATTCAGTACTTC.

This rearrangement joins TRBV10-2 to TRBJ1-1; D gene unclear. Trimming left V 2 bases short and J 0 bases short, with 7 bases between. This CDR3 has 14 amino acids. Germline V gene data show CDR1 as WSHSY and CDR2 as SAAADI. CDR3 protein: CASSERAMNTEAFF. DNA of the CDR3: TGCGCCAGCAGTGAGAGAGCCATGAACACTGAAGCTTTCTTT.

This rearrangement joins TRBV28 to TRBJ1-6, with 8 bases lining up with TRBD1. Trimming cost V 10 bases and J 9 bases; bases outside gene matches: 8. Per germline, CDR1 MDHEN and CDR2 SYDVKM. The CDR3 loop spans 13 amino acids. The CDR3 region has the DNA TGTGCCACCAGAAGACAGGGGAGTTCACCCCTCCACTTT. This encodes CATRRQGSSPLHF.

The chain links TRBV4-1 to TRBJ2-3; TRBD1 aligns across 7 bases. The CDR3 length is 12 residues. Germline V gene sequence: CDR1 MGHRA, CDR2 YSYEKL. With 7 bases clipped from V and 6 bases from J, the junction kept 4 bases outside the gene matches. The CDR3: CASTGGSDTQYF. In DNA, the CDR3 is TGCGCCAGCACAGGGGGTTCGGATACGCAGTATTTT.

This clone appeared a few times. The gene calls are TRBV10-3 and TRBJ1-5, with 9 bases fitting TRBD1. The V and J ends lost 0 bases and 3 bases, in that order; junction bases with no gene match: 6. Germline CDR1 ENHRY, CDR2 SYGVKD. There are 17 residues in the CDR3. CDR3 DNA sequence: TGTGCCATCAGTGAGTCGCAACAGGGGGCGGACAATCAGCCCCAGCATTTT. This sequence encodes CAISESQQGADNQPQHF.

This clone was found a few times. The genes are TRBV7-9 and TRBJ2-7; D may be TRBD1 or TRBD2 (5 bases each). The germline CDR1 and CDR2 sequences are SEHNR and FQNEAQ (reference sequence). Trimming stripped 8 bases from V and 7 bases from J, with 18 bases between. The CDR3 runs to 13 residues. CDR3: CASAYWGSGEQYF. Written as DNA, the CDR3 is TGTGCCAGCGCCTATTGGGGCTCGGGAGAGCAGTACTTC.

This chain connects TRBV5-1 to TRBJ1-1; no definite D call. The CDR3 consists of 12 residues. Germline V CDR1 and CDR2: SGHRS, YFSETQ. V shed 4 bases and J shed 1 base, with 5 bases lying between them. The chain's CDR3 is CASSPGNTEAFF. CDR3 nucleotide sequence: TGCGCCAGCAGCCCCGGGAACACTGAAGCTTTCTTT.

The J gene is TRBJ1-1, the V gene TRBV4-2; 8 nucleotides agree with TRBD1. Germline CDR1 reads LGHNA; CDR2 reads YNFKEQ. Trimming cost V 4 bases and J 1 base; bases outside gene matches: 8. The CDR3 is made up of 16 amino acids. As DNA, the CDR3 is TGTGCCAGCAGCCCAAGTCAGGGGGCGCGGAACACTGAAGCTTTCTTT. This sequence encodes CASSPSQGARNTEAFF.

The V gene is TRBV12-3 or TRBV12-4, the J gene TRBJ2-7; D is uncertain. With 2 bases removed from V and 6 bases from J, the gap between germline ends came to 5 bases. The CDR3 runs to 11 residues. This CDR3 is CASSLRGEQYF. The CDR3 nucleotides are TGTGCCAGCAGTTTACGAGGCGAGCAGTACTTC.

V and J are TRBV18 and TRBJ1-5; no definite D call. Deletions cut 1 base from V and 3 bases from J, with 10 bases between. The V gene's germline CDR1 is KGHSH and CDR2 LQKENI. This CDR3 is 15 amino acids long. CDR3 in DNA: TGTGCCAGCTCACCACGAATGGTAGTCAATCAGCCCCAGCATTTT. Protein: CASSPRMVVNQPQHF.

The chain recombines TRBV29-1 with TRBJ1-1; D not resolved. Looked up from germline, CDR1 is SQVTM and CDR2 is ANQGSEA. V lost 2 bases to trimming and J lost 4 bases, with 11 bases between them. The CDR3 contains 13 residues. CDR3 nucleotides: TGCAGCGTTGAAAGGGATTTCGGCACTGAAGCTTTCTTT. It specifies CSVERDFGTEAFF.

Worth noting for this clone: Other nucleotide sequences from this sample produce the same CDR3. The chain recombines TRBV7-7 with TRBJ2-3, with 7 bases matching TRBD2. The V gene's germline CDR1 is SSHAT and CDR2 FNYEAQ (reference sequence). This CDR3 region has 15 residues. Germline trimming cut 3 bases from V and 3 bases from J; bases unmatched to any gene: 6. In DNA form, the CDR3 reads TGTGCCAGCAGCTTGGGGGGGGGAGAGACAGATACGCAGTATTTT. It encodes CASSLGGGETDTQYF.

The chain combines TRBV3-1 (or the pseudogene TRBV3-2) with TRBJ2-5; possibly TRBD2 for D (5 bases). V was shortened by 2 bases and J by 1 base, with 11 bases between the two germline ends. Per germline, CDR1 LGHDT and CDR2 YNNKEL (reference sequence). The CDR3 runs 15 residues. This CDR3 is CASSQRWTSQETQYF. The CDR3 coding sequence is TGTGCCAGCAGCCAACGTTGGACTTCCCAAGAGACCCAGTACTTC.

This chain links TRBV7-2 with TRBJ2-1; D call uncertain. V lost 1 base and J lost 0, with 7 bases in between. The CDR3 sequence is 15 residues long. CDR1 is SGHTA, CDR2 FQGNSA, per germline. As DNA, the CDR3 is TGTGCCAGCAGCTTAGACTGGAGCTCCTACAATGAGCAGTTCTTC. This translates into CASSLDWSSYNEQFF. The whole variable domain, remainder taken from reference TRBV7-2 and TRBJ2-1, is GAGVSQSPSNKVTEKGKDVELRCDPISGHTALYWYRQSLGQGLEFLIYFQGNSAPDKSGLPSDRFSAERTGGSVSTLTIQRTQQEDSAVYLCASSLDWSSYNEQFFGPGTRLTVL.

The chain combines TRBV29-1 with TRBJ1-3; weak D call: TRBD1 (6 bases). The germline gives CDR1 SQVTM, CDR2 ANQGSEA. V was clipped by 3 bases and J by 2 bases, with 11 bases between them. CDR3 length: 14 residues. The CDR3 reads CSVETGPTGNTIYF. DNA of the CDR3: TGCAGCGTTGAGACAGGCCCAACTGGAAACACCATATATTTT.

V is TRBV5-4 and J is TRBJ2-7; 11 bases are shared with TRBD1. Germline CDR1 reads SGHNT; CDR2 reads YYREEE (reference sequence). The CDR3 has 15 amino acids. The V gene end was trimmed by 4 bases and the J gene end by 5 bases; junction bases not matched to a gene: 8. The chain's CDR3 is CASSDGQGAMNEQYF. CDR3 in DNA: TGTGCCAGCAGCGATGGACAGGGGGCGATGAACGAGCAGTACTTC.

The genes are TRBV6-5 and TRBJ2-3; D ambiguous. CDR1 is MNHEY and CDR2 is SVGAGI in the germline V gene. With 7 bases removed from V and 2 bases from J, the gap between germline ends came to 4 bases. The CDR3 length is 11 residues. The CDR3 sequence is CASTITDTQYF. Here the CDR3 DNA reads TGTGCCAGCACCATCACAGATACGCAGTATTTT.

The chain is built from TRBV7-9 and TRBJ2-3, with 7 positions matching TRBD2. This CDR3 comprises 17 residues. The J segment lost 2 bases and the V segment lost 0 bases, leaving 8 bases of the junction unmatched. CDR1 is SEHNR and CDR2 is FQNEAQ in the germline V gene (reference sequence). The CDR3, as DNA: TGTGCCAGCAGCTTAGCAGGCTCGGGGGGACCCACAGATACGCAGTATTTT. It is translated as CASSLAGSGGPTDTQYF.